Below, 21 T cell receptor beta chains from the same sample are listed, as sequenced in a study of blood T cell repertoires in COVID-19. Clones were read by immunoSEQ multiplex PCR, and TCRdb kept only the in-frame ones, dropping some. The top ten hold about 29% of the sample, which has 150,000 or so clones, around 85% seen once. The source material was peripheral blood. The receptor set was obtained from a woman aged 60-70 years with acute or convalescent COVID-19.

V and J are TRBV3-1 (or the pseudogene TRBV3-2) and TRBJ2-6, with D perhaps matching TRBD1 (6 bases). CDR1 LGHDT and CDR2 YNNKEL come from the germline V gene (reference sequence). V lost 5 bases and J 2 bases, leaving 10 bases between the germline ends. The CDR3 runs to 15 residues. The CDR3 DNA reads TGTGCCAGCAGCAAGGGGGTGACTGGGGCCAACGTCCTGACTTTC. As protein: CASSKGVTGANVLTF.

This chain connects TRBV28 to TRBJ1-6; 7 bases are a match to TRBD1. The CDR3 consists of 17 residues. The V and J ends lost 6 bases and 3 bases, in that order; junction bases with no gene match: 11. Germline CDR1 is MDHEN and CDR2 is SYDVKM. CDR3: CASSRLIQGFYNSPLHF. CDR3 DNA: TGTGCCAGCAGCAGACTGATACAGGGGTTCTATAATTCACCCCTCCACTTT.

The chain uses TRBV6-1 and TRBJ2-7; possible D gene TRBD1, 6 bases. The length of the CDR3 is 13 residues. Germline CDR1 is MNHNS and CDR2 is SASEGT. V lost 3 bases and J 2 bases, leaving 8 bases between the germline ends. CDR3 protein: CASSDQGPYEQYV. DNA of the CDR3: TGTGCCAGCAGTGACCAGGGGCCCTACGAGCAGTACGTC.

This rearrangement joins TRBV4-1 to TRBJ1-4, with a weak D call TRBD1 (6 bases). The CDR3 has 17 amino acids. CDR1 is MGHRA and CDR2 is YSYEKL in the germline V gene. Trimming removed 5 bases from V and 5 bases from J, with 21 bases in between. The CDR3 nucleotides read TGCGCCAGCAGCGATATCCCCAACAGGGAATTAAATGAAAAACTGTTTTTT. Its protein product is CASSDIPNRELNEKLFF.

J is TRBJ1-1 and V is TRBV30; D perhaps matches TRBD1 (5 bases). Trimming removed 2 bases at V and 1 base at J, with 11 bases between. Per germline, CDR1 GTSNPN and CDR2 SVGIG (reference sequence). The CDR3 consists of 14 residues. CDR3 sequence: CAWSPGGSNTEAFF. For the CDR3, the DNA is TGTGCCTGGAGTCCGGGGGGTTCGAACACTGAAGCTTTCTTT.

The V gene is TRBV5-1, the J gene TRBJ2-3, with 11 bases lining up with TRBD2. The CDR3 is 18 amino acids. Per the germline V gene, CDR1 is SGHRS and CDR2 is YFSETQ. The V gene end was trimmed by 1 base and the J gene end by 5 bases; junction bases not matched to a gene: 12. The CDR3 loop is CASSLTPSSGGSRDTQYF. CDR3 sequence (DNA): TGCGCCAGCAGCTTGACCCCGTCTAGCGGGGGGTCGAGAGATACGCAGTATTTT.

This chain links TRBV5-1 with TRBJ2-1; 9 nucleotides line up with TRBD2. The CDR3 sequence is 15 residues long. The J segment lost 1 base and the V segment lost 4 bases, leaving 3 bases of the junction unmatched. CDR1 and CDR2 from the germline V gene are SGHRS and YFSETQ. Here the CDR3 reads CASSRAGGSYNEQFF. CDR3 DNA: TGCGCCAGCAGCCGAGCGGGGGGATCCTACAATGAGCAGTTCTTC.

Here the CDR3 reads CASEGQGTSPLHF. As DNA, the CDR3 is TGTGCCAGCGAGGGACAGGGGACATCACCCCTCCACTTT. The J gene is TRBJ1-6, the V gene TRBV28; 10 bases are shared with TRBD1. The CDR3 runs 13 residues. Germline assignment: CDR1 MDHEN and CDR2 SYDVKM. The trim removed 8 bases at V and 10 bases at J, leaving 5 bases unmatched.

The chain carries TRBV6-1 and TRBJ1-5, with D tentatively TRBD1 (6 bases). CDR1 and CDR2 (germline): MNHNS, SASEGT. V lost 0 bases, J lost 2 bases, and 11 bases lay in between. CDR3 length: 16 residues. CDR3 residues: CASSEAGAGGNQPQHF. CDR3 in DNA: TGTGCCAGCAGTGAAGCGGGGGCAGGGGGCAATCAGCCCCAGCATTTT.

This sequence joins TRBV5-1 and TRBJ1-4, with D hard to call. The CDR3 is made up of 14 amino acids. Trimming removed 3 bases from V and 5 bases from J, with 11 bases in between. Germline-derived CDR1 and CDR2 are SGHRS and YFSETQ. The CDR3 region is CASSSGNGNEKLFF. CDR3 coding DNA: TGCGCCAGCAGCTCCGGAAACGGGAATGAAAAACTGTTTTTT.

The chain combines TRBV5-5 with TRBJ1-1; tentative D call: TRBD1 (5 bases). The CDR3 has 13 residues. CDR1 and CDR2 from the germline V gene are SGHKS and YYEKEE (reference sequence). The ends were cut back, 2 bases at V and 5 bases at J, with 10 bases in the middle. The CDR3 nucleotides read TGTGCCAGCAGCTTAGGGGAAAGGACTGAAGCTTTCTTT. Amino acids: CASSLGERTEAFF.

This rearrangement joins TRBV5-4 to TRBJ1-4, with a weak D call TRBD1 (5 bases). In germline, CDR1 is SGHNT, CDR2 YYREEE (reference sequence). The V and J ends lost 3 bases and 0 bases respectively, with 9 bases between them. The CDR3 is 15 amino acids. The CDR3 DNA reads TGTGCCAGCAGCTCAAGACAGTCAACTAATGAAAAACTGTTTTTT. It yields the protein CASSSRQSTNEKLFF. Complete variable domain (other parts from reference TRBV5-4 and TRBJ1-4): ETGVTQSPTHLIKTRGQQVTLRCSSQSGHNTVSWYQQALGQGPQFIFQYYREEENGRGNFPPRFSGLQFPNYSSELNVNALELDDSALYLCASSSRQSTNEKLFFGSGTQLSVL.

The CDR3 bases are TGTGCCAGCAGCCGACAGGGAACCTATAATTCACCCCTCCACTTT. Translated, it gives CASSRQGTYNSPLHF. The chain has TRBV6-4 and TRBJ1-6; 7 nucleotides agree with TRBD1. Germline V lookup: CDR1 MRHNA, CDR2 SNTAGT. The CDR3 is 15 residues long. V shed 6 bases and J 2 bases; nucleotides not matched to a gene: 4.

This clone was observed a single time. The chain is built from TRBV30 and TRBJ1-4; unclear D gene. CDR3 length equals 13 residues. Trimming cost V 1 base and J 3 bases, with 6 bases left between them. Germline lookup yields CDR1 GTSNPN and CDR2 SVGIG (reference sequence). CDR3 DNA: TGTGCCTGGAGTGGGGCGTCTAATGAAAAACTGTTTTTT. Translated, it gives CAWSGASNEKLFF.

In DNA, the CDR3 is TGTGCCATCAGTGAGAGGGGACAGGGCTTCGAGCAGTACTTC. Translating it yields CAISERGQGFEQYF. The chain is built from TRBV10-3 and TRBJ2-7, with 9 bases that match TRBD1. V shed 2 bases, J shed 6 bases, and the junction held 5 bases outside the gene matches. Germline V CDR1 and CDR2: ENHRY, SYGVKD. CDR3 size: 14 residues.

This sequence joins TRBV5-1 and TRBJ2-1, with a weak D call TRBD2 (6 bases). The germline CDR1 and CDR2 sequences are SGHRS and YFSETQ. Trimming left V 6 bases short and J 0 bases short, with 13 bases between. The CDR3 is 15 amino acids. DNA of the CDR3: TGCGCCAGCAAAGCCCGGGGGTCCTCCTACAATGAGCAGTTCTTC. Translation gives CASKARGSSYNEQFF.

The J gene is TRBJ1-1, the V gene TRBV14; D perhaps matches TRBD1 (6 bases). Per germline, CDR1 SGHDN and CDR2 FVKESK. The V and J ends lost 8 bases and 4 bases respectively, with 20 bases between them. The length of the CDR3 is 15 residues. CDR3 residues: CASARDNLPGTEAFF. As DNA, the CDR3 is TGTGCCAGCGCTCGGGACAACCTGCCGGGCACTGAAGCTTTCTTT. The variable domain in full, completed from reference TRBV14 and TRBJ1-1, reads EAGVTQFPSHSVIEKGQTVTLRCDPISGHDNLYWYRRVMGKEIKFLLHFVKESKQDESGMPNNRFLAERTGGTYSTLKVQPAELEDSGVYFCASARDNLPGTEAFFGQGTRLTVV.

J is TRBJ1-1 and V is TRBV12-3 or TRBV12-4, with TRBD1 as a possible D gene (6 bases). The CDR3 length is 13 residues. V was shortened by 6 bases and J by 5 bases, with 13 bases between the two germline ends. The DNA of the CDR3 is TGTGCCAGCAGCCAACAGGGATGGACTGAAGCTTTCTTT. It translates to CASSQQGWTEAFF.

The J gene is TRBJ2-7, the V gene TRBV5-4, with TRBD2 matching 8 bases. The CDR3 loop spans 14 amino acids. The V gene end was trimmed by 3 bases and the J gene end by 2 bases; junction bases not matched to a gene: 4. Germline-derived CDR1 and CDR2 are SGHNT and YYREEE (reference sequence). DNA for the CDR3: TGTGCCAGCAGCTCAAAGCGGGGGCCCTACGAGCAGTACTTC. It codes for CASSSKRGPYEQYF.

The chain recombines TRBV7-9 with TRBJ1-2, with D hard to call. The CDR3 length is 13 residues. Germline CDR1 reads SEHNR; CDR2 reads FQNEAQ (reference sequence). Trimming took off 8 bases at V and 3 bases at J, with 13 bases between the two ends. The DNA of the CDR3 is TGTGCCAGCTCTCAGTCCGGAGACTATGGCTACACCTTC. Translation: CASSQSGDYGYTF.

This chain uses TRBV5-1 with TRBJ2-1; 9 bases match TRBD2. The CDR3 runs to 15 residues. The V segment lost 3 bases and the J segment 4 bases; nucleotides outside the gene matches: 5. CDR1 SGHRS and CDR2 YFSETQ come from the germline V gene. The CDR3: CASSSGLAPYNEQFF. In DNA, the CDR3 is TGCGCCAGCAGCTCTGGACTAGCGCCTTACAATGAGCAGTTCTTC.